This T cell receptor (beta chain) was recovered during a study of blood T cell repertoires in COVID-19. The authors' processing: Estimation of nucleated cell counts was performed using reference gene primer amplification. Sequencing was performed with immunoSEQ multiplex PCR; in TCRdb, only in-frame clones are kept and a portion is missing. V, J and clone size were drawn from that table, and D and trimming were deduced from the DNA. The data contain about 300,000 clones, roughly 85% of them singletons. Everyone who took part was roughly 18 to 89 years old, and they came from fewer than 25 US areas. Cohort assignment relied on participant-reported clinical history. V lost 4 bases, J lost 2 bases, and 4 bases lay in between. The CDR3 spans 11 residues. Per germline, CDR1 SGHKS and CDR2 YYEKEE (reference sequence).

The J gene is TRBJ2-7, the V gene TRBV5-5; D is unclear. Source material: PBMCs or T cells enriched from blood (not recorded which). This clonotype was obtained from a woman in her thirties who had been exposed to COVID-19. CDR3 region: CASSRAYEQYF. The CDR3 region has the DNA TGTGCCAGCAGCCGAGCCTACGAGCAGTACTTC. The full variable domain, completed using reference TRBV5-5 and TRBJ2-7, is DAGVTQSPTHLIKTRGQQVTLRCSPISGHKSVSWYQQVLGQGPQFIFQYYEKEERGRGNFPDRFSARQFPNYSSELNVNALLLGDSALYLCASSRAYEQYFGPGTRLTVT.